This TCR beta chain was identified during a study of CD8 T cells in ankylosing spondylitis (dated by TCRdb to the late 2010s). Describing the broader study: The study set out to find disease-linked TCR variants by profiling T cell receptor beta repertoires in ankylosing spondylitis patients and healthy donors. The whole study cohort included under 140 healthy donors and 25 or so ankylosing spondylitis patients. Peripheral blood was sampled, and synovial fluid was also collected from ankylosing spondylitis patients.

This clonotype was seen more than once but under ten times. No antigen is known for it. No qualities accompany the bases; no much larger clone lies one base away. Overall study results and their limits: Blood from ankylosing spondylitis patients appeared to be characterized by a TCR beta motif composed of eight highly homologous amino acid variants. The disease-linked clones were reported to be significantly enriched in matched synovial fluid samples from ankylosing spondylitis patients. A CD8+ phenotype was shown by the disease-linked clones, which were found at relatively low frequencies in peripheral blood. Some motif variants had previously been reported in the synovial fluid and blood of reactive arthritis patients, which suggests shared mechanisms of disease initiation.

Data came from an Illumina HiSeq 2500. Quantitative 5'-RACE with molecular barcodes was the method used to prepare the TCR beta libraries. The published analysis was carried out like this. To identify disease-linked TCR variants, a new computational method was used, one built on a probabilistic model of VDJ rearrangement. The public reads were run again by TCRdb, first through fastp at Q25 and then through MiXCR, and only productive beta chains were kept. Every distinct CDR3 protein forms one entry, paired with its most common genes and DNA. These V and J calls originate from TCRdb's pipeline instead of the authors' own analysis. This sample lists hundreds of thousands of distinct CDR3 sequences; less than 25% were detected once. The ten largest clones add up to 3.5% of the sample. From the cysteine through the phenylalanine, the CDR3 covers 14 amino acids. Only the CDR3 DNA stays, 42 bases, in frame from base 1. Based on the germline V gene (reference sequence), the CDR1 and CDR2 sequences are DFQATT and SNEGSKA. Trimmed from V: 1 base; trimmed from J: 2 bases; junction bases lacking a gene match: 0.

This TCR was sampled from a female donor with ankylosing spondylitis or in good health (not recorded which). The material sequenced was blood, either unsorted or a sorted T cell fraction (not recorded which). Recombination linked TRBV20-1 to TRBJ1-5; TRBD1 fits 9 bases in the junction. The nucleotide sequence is TGCAGTGCTAGAGGGGACAGGGGCAATCAGCCCCAGCATTTT. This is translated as CSARGDRGNQPQHF.